The rows below give T cell receptor beta chains drawn from one sample of a study of CD8 T cells in Susac syndrome. TCRdb recomputed calls from the immunoSEQ multiplex PCR reads with MiXCR, one row per CDR3 protein. The sample holds 150,000 to 200,000 distinct CDR3 sequences, 94% seen once. The sample consisted of CD4+ T cells from PBMCs. The receptors come from a human donor with Susac syndrome. Both conserved end residues are part of each CDR3. Fields, in order: V gene, J gene, CDR3 protein.

V gene: TRBV21-1
J gene: TRBJ2-7
CDR3 protein: CASSNSCF

V gene: TRBV12-3/TRBV12-4
J gene: TRBJ1-5
CDR3 protein: CASSPGTGGGNQPQHF

V gene: TRBV5-6
J gene: TRBJ2-3
CDR3 protein: CASSPTLGRDTDTQYF

V gene: TRBV3-1
J gene: TRBJ1-2
CDR3 protein: CASSPGQIYGYTF

V gene: TRBV4-1
J gene: TRBJ2-5
CDR3 protein: CASSRNYGEGRIETQYF

V gene: TRBV13
J gene: TRBJ1-2
CDR3 protein: CASSLGGGGGYTF

V gene: TRBV20-1
J gene: TRBJ1-1
CDR3 protein: CSARGPTGAAFF

V gene: TRBV30
J gene: TRBJ1-1
CDR3 protein: CAWARGLVTEAFF

V gene: TRBV5-1
J gene: TRBJ2-2
CDR3 protein: CASSLKAVNTGELFF

V gene: TRBV12-3/TRBV12-4
J gene: TRBJ1-5
CDR3 protein: CASSLARDQPQHF

V gene: TRBV2
J gene: TRBJ2-2
CDR3 protein: CASSIGTYTGELFF

V gene: TRBV7-8
J gene: TRBJ1-1
CDR3 protein: CASSLDRSSTEAFF

V gene: TRBV20-1
J gene: TRBJ2-3
CDR3 protein: CSASGGDPSTDTQYF

V gene: TRBV20-1
J gene: TRBJ1-1
CDR3 protein: CSARVDRVGFF

V gene: TRBV2
J gene: TRBJ1-5
CDR3 protein: CASSWQGDGSNQPQHF

V gene: TRBV7-2
J gene: TRBJ2-5
CDR3 protein: CASTLSGGTETQYF

V gene: TRBV5-1
J gene: TRBJ1-6
CDR3 protein: CASSLGRQGKGSPLHF

V gene: TRBV21-1
J gene: TRBJ2-7
CDR3 protein: CASSKGAGYEQYF

V gene: TRBV2
J gene: TRBJ2-5
CDR3 protein: CASMEGFQETQYF

V gene: TRBV3-1
J gene: TRBJ2-7
CDR3 protein: CASSQPQVPGDEQYF

V gene: TRBV6-2/TRBV6-3
J gene: TRBJ2-1
CDR3 protein: CASSSPSRGVGNEQFF

V gene: TRBV6-1
J gene: TRBJ2-3
CDR3 protein: CASNADTQYF

V gene: TRBV20-1
J gene: TRBJ2-1
CDR3 protein: CSASRRDEQFF

V gene: TRBV14
J gene: TRBJ2-1
CDR3 protein: CASSQDGGPYNEQFF

V gene: TRBV2
J gene: TRBJ1-2
CDR3 protein: CASSRIMDRGPNYGYTF

V gene: TRBV18
J gene: TRBJ2-7
CDR3 protein: CASSPGYEQYF

V gene: TRBV27
J gene: TRBJ1-5
CDR3 protein: CASSLVRVNQPQHF

V gene: TRBV20-1
J gene: TRBJ2-3
CDR3 protein: CSARETTGTDTQYF

V gene: TRBV20-1
J gene: TRBJ2-7
CDR3 protein: CSAGRQEVFYEQYF

V gene: TRBV6-5
J gene: TRBJ1-2
CDR3 protein: CASSGSLAGGGYTF

V gene: TRBV5-6
J gene: TRBJ1-5
CDR3 protein: CASSLFGQANQPQHF

V gene: TRBV28
J gene: TRBJ1-5
CDR3 protein: CASSMQGNQPQHF

V gene: TRBV10-1
J gene: TRBJ2-2
CDR3 protein: CASSESSTGWNTGELFF